The 3 T cell receptor beta chains given below trace back to one sample, sequenced in a study of T-cell memory formation after mild COVID-19. Using its own MiXCR run on the 5' RACE reads, TCRdb lists one record per CDR3 protein. The table includes about 340,000 distinct CDR3 sequences, less than 20% detected once. Sequences were obtained from PBMCs or a T cell subset sorted from them (not recorded which). These receptors all come from a young man who had mild COVID-19 (a few samples of this study predate the infection). Cell type and time point are not known.

V usage is TRBV29-1 and J usage is TRBJ2-3; D unresolved. Trimming removed 2 bases from V and 10 bases from J, with 19 bases in between. The CDR3 is 14 residues long. The germline gives CDR1 SQVTM, CDR2 ANQGSEA. The CDR3 nucleotides read TGCAGCGTTGAACGACATCCCCCTAATACGCCGCAGTATTTT. Translating gives CSVERHPPNTPQYF.

This clonotype appeared many times. The V gene is TRBV6-5, the J gene TRBJ2-1; 9 bases map to TRBD1. The length of the CDR3 is 14 residues. V lost 2 bases and J lost 7; bases outside the gene matches: 3. Per the germline V gene, CDR1 is MNHEY and CDR2 is SVGAGI. CDR3 sequence reads: CASSYRTGANEQFF. DNA of the CDR3: TGTGCCAGCAGTTACCGGACAGGGGCGAATGAGCAGTTCTTC.

This clonotype came up a few times. The rearrangement joins TRBV10-3 to TRBJ1-1; a possible D gene is TRBD1 (5 bases). V was clipped by 0 bases and J by 3 bases, with 8 bases between them. The CDR3 spans 14 residues. Germline values: CDR1 ENHRY, CDR2 SYGVKD. The CDR3 region has the DNA TGTGCCATCAGTGAGTCGTTCAGGGACACTGAAGCTTTCTTT. This translates into CAISESFRDTEAFF.